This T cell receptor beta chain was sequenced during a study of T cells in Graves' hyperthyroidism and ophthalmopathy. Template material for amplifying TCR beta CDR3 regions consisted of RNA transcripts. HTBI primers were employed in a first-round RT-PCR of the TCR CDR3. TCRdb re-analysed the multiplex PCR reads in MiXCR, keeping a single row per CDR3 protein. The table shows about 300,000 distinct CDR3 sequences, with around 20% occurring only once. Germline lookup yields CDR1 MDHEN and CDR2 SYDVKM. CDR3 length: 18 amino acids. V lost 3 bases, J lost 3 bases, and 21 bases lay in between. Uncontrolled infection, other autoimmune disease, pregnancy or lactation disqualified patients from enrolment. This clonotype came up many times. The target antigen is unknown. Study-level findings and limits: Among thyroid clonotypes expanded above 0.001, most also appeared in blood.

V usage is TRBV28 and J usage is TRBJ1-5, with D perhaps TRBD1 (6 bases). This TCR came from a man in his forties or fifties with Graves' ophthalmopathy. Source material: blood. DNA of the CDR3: TGTGCCAGCAGTTTGCCCACGACGACAGGACAGTACAATCAGCCCCAGCATTTT. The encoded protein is CASSLPTTTGQYNQPQHF. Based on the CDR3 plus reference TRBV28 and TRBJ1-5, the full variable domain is DVKVTQSSRYLVKRTGEKVFLECVQDMDHENMFWYRQDPGLGLRLIYFSYDVKMKEKGDIPEGYSVSREKKERFSLILESASTNQTSMYLCASSLPTTTGQYNQPQHFGDGTRLSIL.